This entry lists 9 T cell receptor beta chains sequenced from one sample in a study of blood T cell repertoires in COVID-19. Repertoires were generated with immunoSEQ multiplex PCR, while TCRdb's copy carries only in-frame clones and drops some. The table has 86,000 or so clones, nearly 95% seen once. The sample comprised peripheral blood. All receptors come from a human donor with active COVID-19. The donor label of this sample is uncertain.

This rearrangement joins TRBV27 to TRBJ2-1; 12 positions match TRBD1. Trimming took 9 bases from V and 1 from J; bases not matched to a gene: 13. CDR3 length equals 18 residues. CDR1 and CDR2 from the germline V gene are MNHEY and SMNVEV (reference sequence). CDR3 bases: TGTGCCAGAAGAATGGCCGGGACAGGGGGCGCGTCCTACAATGAGCAGTTCTTC. This codes for CARRMAGTGGASYNEQFF.

The J gene is TRBJ1-1, the V gene TRBV6-5; no definite D call. Trimming left V 7 bases short and J 0 bases short, with 6 bases between. The germline V gene has CDR1 MNHEY and CDR2 SVGAGI. The CDR3 length is 12 residues. The CDR3 bases are TGTGCCAGCACCCAGGTGAACACTGAAGCTTTCTTT. Amino acid sequence: CASTQVNTEAFF.

This chain connects TRBV7-2 to TRBJ1-5, with D possibly matching TRBD1 (5 bases). V gave up 2 bases and J gave up 3 bases, with 8 bases separating them. Germline V gives CDR1 SGHTA, CDR2 FQGNSA. This CDR3 has 14 amino acids. CDR3 DNA sequence: TGTGCCAGCAGCTTACAGGGTTCCAATCAGCCCCAGCATTTT. Amino acids: CASSLQGSNQPQHF.

The chain uses TRBV3-1 (or the pseudogene TRBV3-2) and TRBJ2-1, with D uncertain. Trimming left V 0 bases short and J 7 bases short, with 10 bases between. CDR1 is LGHDT and CDR2 is YNNKEL in the germline V gene (reference sequence). The CDR3 spans 14 residues. CDR3 amino acids: CASSQDARMNEQFF. The CDR3, as DNA: TGTGCCAGCAGCCAAGATGCTAGGATGAATGAGCAGTTCTTC.

The chain joins TRBV6-5 to TRBJ1-6; 7 bases match TRBD1. J gave up 6 bases and V 2 bases, and 7 bases lay outside the gene matches. Germline CDR1 MNHEY, CDR2 SVGAGI. This CDR3 is 16 amino acids long. The CDR3 nucleotides read TGTGCCAGCAGTTACAAGGGGGCAACGGGTAATTCACCCCTCCACTTT. Translating gives CASSYKGATGNSPLHF.

Concerning this clone itself: The germline gene is not matched at one end of the junction; a read error may be the cause. The chain couples TRBV7-7 to TRBJ1-5; D ambiguous. Germline-derived CDR1 and CDR2 are SSHAT and FNYEAQ (reference sequence). This CDR3 region has 13 residues. CDR3 sequence (DNA): TGTGCTAGCAGCTTCGTCGAGGGAGCGCCCCAGCATTTT. This codes for CASSFVEGAPQHF.

This chain uses TRBV24-1 with TRBJ2-7, with TRBD2 matching over 7 bases. There are 13 residues in the CDR3. Germline V gene sequence: CDR1 KGHDR, CDR2 SFDVKD. The ends lost 3 bases at V and 4 bases at J; junction bases unmatched: 2. The CDR3 DNA sequence: TGTGCCACCAGTGATGGGGGGGGTTACGAGCAGTACTTC. Translating gives CATSDGGGYEQYF.

The chain couples TRBV5-1 to TRBJ2-5; no reliable D call. Per the germline V gene, CDR1 is SGHRS and CDR2 is YFSETQ. V dropped 4 bases and J dropped 4 bases, with 14 bases sitting between them. The CDR3 consists of 14 residues. This CDR3 reads CASSLNLAGETQYF. The CDR3 nucleotides read TGCGCCAGCAGCCTCAATTTGGCAGGAGAGACCCAGTACTTC.

The chain recombines TRBV28 with TRBJ2-7, with 8 positions matching TRBD2. With 8 bases clipped from V and 3 bases from J, the junction kept 6 bases outside the gene matches. The germline V gene has CDR1 MDHEN and CDR2 SYDVKM. The CDR3 totals 13 residues. CDR3 region: CASSGGANYEQYF. The CDR3 DNA reads TGTGCCAGCTCGGGAGGGGCCAACTACGAGCAGTACTTC.